This TCR beta chain was observed in a study of blood T cell repertoires in COVID-19. Assay: immunoSEQ multiplex PCR; the TCRdb copy retains only in-frame clones and omits some. The sample holds about 300,000 clones, 85% to 90% seen once. Enrolled during active infection, Seattle patients were then followed longitudinally. Germline V CDR1 and CDR2: MNHNS, SASEGT. The ends lost 1 base at V and 8 bases at J; junction bases unmatched: 8. This CDR3 is 15 amino acids long. This chain links TRBV6-1 with TRBJ2-1; 7 bases map to TRBD2. Material: peripheral blood. This clonotype was sampled from a woman aged 45-65 years with COVID-19, enrolled during active disease. CDR3 nucleotides: TGTGCCAGCAGTGAAGGGTGGGGCGGGAGCGATGAGCAGTTCTTC. It codes for CASSEGWGGSDEQFF.